The sequence of this T cell receptor beta chain was determined in a study of regulatory T cells in long-lasting Graves disease. Study-level points and caveats: Only peripheral blood was studied, not thyroid tissue. When disease was persistent, TRBV28, TRBJ1-2 and TRBJ2-5 were the favored segments.

The table lists this clonotype with a few counts. Antigen unknown. Germline CDR1 is GTSNPN and CDR2 is SVGIG (reference sequence). Trimming removed 0 bases from V and 4 bases from J; junction bases left unmatched: 8. The CDR3 runs to 16 residues. The time point: persistent/refractory GD, antithyroid drugs over 5 years with positive TRAb. With RNA extracted from PBMCs as input, the TCR library was made. Construction of the TCR beta libraries employed iRepertoire HTBI primers in conjunction with Arm-PCR of CDR3 regions. A single record per CDR3 protein comes from TCRdb applying MiXCR to the multiplex PCR reads. This sample has roughly 450,000 distinct CDR3 sequences, with around 21% found just once.

This TCR came from a female donor with Graves disease. Sequencing was performed on peripheral blood mononuclear cells (PBMCs), taken when the disease was refractory, from a patient treated with antithyroid drugs. The chain is built from TRBV30 and TRBJ2-1; 8 nucleotides align to TRBD2. CDR3 coding DNA: TGTGCCTGGAGTGTACGGGGACTAGTTTCTTACAATGAGCAGTTCTTC. It yields the protein CAWSVRGLVSYNEQFF.